These T cell receptor beta chains were read from a single sample in a study of cytomegalovirus exposure and HLA in healthy donors. Assay: immunoSEQ multiplex PCR; the TCRdb copy retains only in-frame clones and omits some. This sample yields 100,000 to 150,000 clones, of which around 78% are seen a single time; roughly 1.4% belongs to the top ten. Sequencing used PBMCs. These receptors came from a man aged 35 to 55 in good health and CMV-seronegative. The CDR3 runs from the conserved cysteine through the conserved F or W. Fields, in order: clone size, V gene, J gene, D gene, CDR3 protein, CDR3 DNA. D genes are given only for firm matches. Clone size appears in some rows only: once, few, many, or a class for an expanded clone.

-	TRBV6-5	TRBJ1-6	-	CASRRDLNSPLHF	TGTGCCAGCAGGCGGGACTTGAATTCACCCCTCCACTTT
-	TRBV7-9	TRBJ2-7	TRBD2	CASSFGTSGSYSYEQYF	TGTGCCAGCAGTTTCGGGACTAGCGGGAGCTACTCCTACGAGCAGTACTTC
-	TRBV5-4	TRBJ2-5	-	CASSLPQGDQETQYF	TGTGCCAGCAGCTTACCCCAGGGCGACCAAGAGACCCAGTACTTC
few	TRBV10-3	TRBJ1-1	-	CAISYGYRERYTEAFF	TGTGCCATCAGTTATGGGTACAGGGAGAGGTACACTGAAGCTTTCTTT
-	TRBV18	TRBJ1-4	TRBD1	CASSRTGPGQKTTNEKLFF	TGTGCCAGCTCACGCACCGGCCCGGGACAGAAAACAACTAATGAAAAACTGTTTTTT
once	TRBV28	TRBJ1-2	TRBD1	CASSLTGNGYTF	TGTGCCAGCAGTTTGACAGGGAATGGCTACACCTTC
-	TRBV29-1	TRBJ2-1	TRBD2	CSASGLADNEQFF	TGCAGCGCCTCGGGACTAGCAGACAATGAGCAGTTCTTC
-	TRBV7-8	TRBJ1-2	-	CASSFPGHYGYTF	TGTGCCAGCAGCTTCCCAGGGCACTATGGCTACACCTTC
-	TRBV7-2	TRBJ2-7	TRBD2	CASSLGGGLAGVEEQYF	TGTGCCAGCAGCTTAGGGGGGGGACTAGCGGGAGTCGAAGAGCAGTACTTC
-	TRBV28	TRBJ2-7	TRBD1	CASSGGTGPIYEQYF	TGTGCCAGCAGTGGGGGGACAGGGCCAATATACGAGCAGTACTTC
few	TRBV5-6	TRBJ2-4	-	CASSFYYGELAKNIQYF	TGTGCCAGCAGCTTTTATTACGGGGAGTTAGCCAAAAACATTCAGTACTTC
-	TRBV10-3	TRBJ1-2	-	CAIQEGPQAGYGYTF	TGTGCCATCCAGGAGGGACCCCAAGCTGGATATGGCTACACCTTT
-	TRBV15	TRBJ1-5	-	CATSGGGRNNQPQHF	TGTGCCACCAGCGGAGGCGGCCGGAACAATCAGCCCCAGCATTTT
few	TRBV10-3	TRBJ2-7	TRBD1	CAISDVGQVSSYEQYF	TGTGCCATCAGTGATGTAGGACAGGTCAGCTCCTACGAGCAGTACTTC
once	TRBV7-6	TRBJ2-5	TRBD2	CASSSGEGETQYF	TGTGCCAGCAGCTCCGGGGAGGGAGAGACCCAGTACTTC
once	TRBV27	TRBJ2-3	TRBD2	CASSFQRGGTDTQYF	TGTGCCAGCAGTTTCCAGCGGGGAGGCACAGATACGCAGTATTTT
-	TRBV6-4	TRBJ2-7	TRBD2	CASRVKRLAGPEQYF	TGTGCCAGCAGGGTAAAGAGACTAGCGGGGCCCGAGCAGTACTTC
-	TRBV6-6	TRBJ1-2	-	CASSYSGQINYGYTF	TGTGCCAGCAGTTACTCGGGCCAGATTAACTATGGCTACACCTTC
few	TRBV28	TRBJ2-7	-	CASSPGHSYEQYF	TGTGCCAGCAGCCCTGGACATTCCTACGAGCAGTACTTC
-	TRBV11-1	TRBJ2-7	-	CASSPTGSSYEQYF	TGTGCCAGCAGTCCCACAGGGTCGTCCTACGAGCAGTACTTC
-	TRBV10-3	TRBJ1-5	-	CAISESRQPNQPQHF	TGTGCCATCAGTGAGTCGAGGCAACCCAATCAGCCCCAGCATTTT
once	TRBV5-1	TRBJ2-2	-	CASSLEGQGGRELFF	TGCGCCAGCAGCTTGGAGGGGCAGGGGGGCCGGGAGCTGTTTTTT
few	TRBV7-2	TRBJ2-5	-	CASTRTGVGTQYF	TGTGCCAGCACCCGGACGGGAGTCGGGACCCAGTACTTC
few	TRBV4-3	TRBJ2-7	-	CASSQDRGSKAYEQYF	TGCGCCAGCAGCCAAGATCGCGGAAGTAAGGCTTACGAGCAGTACTTC
-	TRBV28	TRBJ1-6	-	CASSLRNSPLHF	TGTGCCAGCAGTCTCCGGAATTCACCCCTCCACTTT
once	TRBV9	TRBJ2-5	TRBD1	CASSPGTGEIGTQYF	TGTGCCAGCAGCCCCGGGACAGGGGAGATTGGGACCCAGTACTTC
few	TRBV19	TRBJ1-5	-	CASSEGRDQPQHF	TGTGCCAGTTCCGAGGGAAGGGATCAGCCCCAGCATTTT